The 6 T cell receptor beta chains listed next were all sequenced from one sample in a study of blood T cell repertoires in COVID-19. Data came from immunoSEQ multiplex PCR; TCRdb stores just in-frame clones and leaves some out. In the table there are around 220,000 clones, more than 85% of which are singletons. The specimen sequenced was peripheral blood. The receptors derive from a man in his forties with active or convalescent COVID-19.

The CDR3 loop is CASSLRGMTDTQYF. The CDR3 coding sequence is TGTGCCAGCAGCTTAAGGGGCATGACAGATACGCAGTATTTT. V and J are TRBV7-9 and TRBJ2-3; tentative D call: TRBD1 (5 bases). Trimming took 2 bases from V and 3 from J, leaving 9 bases between them. The CDR3 consists of 14 residues. The germline V gene encodes CDR1 SEHNR and CDR2 FQNEAQ (reference sequence).

On this clone itself: One end of the junction varies from germline; a read error may be responsible. V and J are TRBV6-6 and TRBJ1-1; 9 bases are a match to TRBD1. In germline, CDR1 is MNHNY, CDR2 SVGAGI (reference sequence). CDR3 size: 14 residues. CDR3 DNA sequence: TGTGCCAGCAGTTCGGGACAGGGATACACTAAAGCTTTCTTT. It translates to CASSSGQGYTKAFF.

This clone was seen a single time. CDR3 sequence reads: CASSERDSNQPQHF. Written as DNA, the CDR3 is TGTGCCAGCAGTGAGCGGGATAGCAATCAGCCCCAGCATTTT. V is TRBV2 and J is TRBJ1-5; D gene uncertain. The CDR3 spans 14 residues. Trimming left V 3 bases short and J 0 bases short, with 6 bases between. Germline CDR1 SNHLY, CDR2 FYNNEI.

The chain carries TRBV27 and TRBJ2-7; a possible D gene is TRBD2 (5 bases). In germline, CDR1 is MNHEY, CDR2 SMNVEV (reference sequence). Trimming stripped 0 bases from V and 5 bases from J, with 14 bases between. The CDR3 sequence is 15 residues long. The CDR3 loop reads CASSLSQRRYDEQYF. In DNA, the CDR3 is TGTGCCAGCAGTTTATCTCAGCGGAGGTACGACGAGCAGTACTTC.

V and J are TRBV7-9 and TRBJ1-5, with TRBD1 as a possible D gene (5 bases). The CDR3 loop spans 18 amino acids. Trimming removed 5 bases at V and 2 bases at J, with 22 bases between. The germline V gene has CDR1 SEHNR and CDR2 FQNEAQ (reference sequence). CDR3 protein: CASSGNWVQGGGNQPQHF. The CDR3 coding sequence is TGTGCCAGCAGCGGCAATTGGGTGCAGGGCGGGGGCAATCAGCCCCAGCATTTT. Full variable domain (outside the CDR3, taken from reference TRBV7-9 and TRBJ1-5): DTGVSQNPRHKITKRGQNVTFRCDPISEHNRLYWYRQTLGQGPEFLTYFQNEAQLEKSRLLSDRFSAERPKGSFSTLEIQRTEQGDSAMYLCASSGNWVQGGGNQPQHFGDGTRLSIL.

This clone was counted between two and nine times. The chain has TRBV5-1 and TRBJ2-4, with 9 bases identical to TRBD1. V trimming: 5 bases; J trimming: 2 bases; junction bases outside the gene matches: 11. CDR1 and CDR2 from the germline V gene are SGHRS and YFSETQ. This CDR3 spans 17 amino acids. The chain's CDR3 is CASSSLWTGEPKNIQYF. The CDR3 DNA reads TGCGCCAGCAGTTCCCTTTGGACAGGGGAACCCAAAAACATTCAGTACTTC.